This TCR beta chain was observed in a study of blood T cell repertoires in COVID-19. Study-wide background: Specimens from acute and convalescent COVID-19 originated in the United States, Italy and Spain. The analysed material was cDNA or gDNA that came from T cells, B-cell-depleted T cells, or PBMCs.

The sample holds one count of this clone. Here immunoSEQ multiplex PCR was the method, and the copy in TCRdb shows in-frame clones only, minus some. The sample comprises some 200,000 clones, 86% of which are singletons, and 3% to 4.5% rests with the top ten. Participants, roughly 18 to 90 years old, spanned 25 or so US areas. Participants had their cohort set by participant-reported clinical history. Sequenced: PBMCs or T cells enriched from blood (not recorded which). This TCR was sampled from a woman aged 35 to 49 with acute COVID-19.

CDR3 sequence: CASSISQNTEAFF. The CDR3, as DNA: TGTGCCAGTAGTATATCACAGAACACTGAAGCTTTCTTT. The genes are TRBV19 and TRBJ1-1; D unclear. The CDR3 runs to 13 residues. Germline V gene sequence: CDR1 LNHDA, CDR2 SQIVND (reference sequence). V was clipped by 2 bases and J by 1 base, with 5 bases between them.